Listed below are T cell receptor beta chains from one sample, sequenced in a study of graft-versus-host responses after intestinal transplantation. Clones were sequenced by immunoSEQ multiplex PCR, and TCRdb holds only the in-frame ones, with some missing. The sample has over 100,000 clones; around 94% are singletons. These receptors are not linked to any known antigen. The sequenced sample was unstimulated CD4+ T cells sorted from spleen or lymph node cells, obtained before transplant. Receptor source: a human donor who was the organ donor for an intestinal transplant. The CDR3 runs from the conserved cysteine through the conserved F or W. D genes are given only for firm matches. The size entry is marked missing in some rows and otherwise reads once, few, many or a size class.

clone size	D gene	V gene	J gene	CDR3 protein	CDR3 DNA
NA	NA	TRBV6-5	TRBJ2-7	CASSDLGTEQYF	TGTGCCAGCAGTGACTTAGGGACCGAGCAGTACTTC
once	NA	TRBV5-6	TRBJ1-1	CASSLDRVNTEAFF	TGTGCCAGCAGCTTGGACAGGGTCAACACTGAAGCTTTCTTT
NA	NA	TRBV11-3	TRBJ2-7	CASSTPYEQYF	TGTGCCAGCAGCACCCCCTACGAGCAGTACTTC
NA	NA	TRBV7-9	TRBJ1-2	CASSLGGANYGYTF	TGTGCCAGCAGCTTAGGGGGGGCTAACTATGGCTACACCTTC
NA	NA	TRBV4-1	TRBJ2-1	CASSQVIVGANEQFF	TGCGCCAGCAGCCAAGTTATTGTGGGGGCAAATGAGCAGTTCTTC
NA	NA	TRBV2	TRBJ1-4	CASKSRTATNEKLFF	TGTGCCAGCAAATCTAGGACGGCAACTAATGAAAAACTGTTTTTT
NA	NA	TRBV2	TRBJ2-7	CASSEDEGLGQYF	TGTGCCAGCAGTGAAGATGAGGGCCTTGGGCAGTACTTC
NA	NA	TRBV9	TRBJ2-7	CASSVVRTAAYEQYF	TGTGCCAGCAGCGTGGTTCGGACAGCCGCCTACGAGCAGTACTTC
NA	NA	TRBV4-1	TRBJ1-5	CASSQDGGQPQHF	TGCGCCAGCAGCCAAGATGGGGGGCAGCCCCAGCATTTT
once	TRBD1	TRBV5-1	TRBJ1-5	CASSLVGGSDQPQHF	TGCGCCAGCAGCTTGGTAGGGGGCTCCGATCAGCCCCAGCATTTT
NA	NA	TRBV18	TRBJ1-2	CASSPGQGYYGYTF	TGTGCCAGCTCTCCGGGACAAGGCTACTATGGCTACACCTTC
once	NA	TRBV7-8	TRBJ1-1	CASSLVVNTEAFF	TGTGCCAGCAGCTTAGTAGTGAACACTGAAGCTTTCTTT
NA	TRBD2	TRBV4-1	TRBJ2-1	CASSHQGLAHEQFF	TGCGCCAGCAGCCACCAAGGACTAGCTCATGAGCAGTTCTTC
NA	TRBD1	TRBV7-2	TRBJ2-7	CATGRQGASYEQYF	TGTGCCACCGGGAGACAGGGGGCCTCCTACGAGCAGTACTTC
once	NA	TRBV19	TRBJ2-7	CASSIFHSYEQYF	TGTGCCAGTAGTATTTTTCACTCCTACGAGCAGTACTTC
NA	NA	TRBV30	TRBJ2-6	CAWSVQGGSGANVLTF	TGTGCCTGGAGTGTACAGGGCGGTTCTGGGGCCAACGTCCTGACTTTC
NA	TRBD2	TRBV4-3	TRBJ2-2	CASSRPSGRSTGELFF	TGCGCCAGCAGCCGGCCTAGCGGGAGATCGACCGGGGAGCTGTTTTTT
NA	TRBD1	TRBV28	TRBJ1-1	CATYSSIPGTGGTEAFF	TGTGCCACCTATTCGTCCATCCCCGGGACAGGGGGCACTGAAGCTTTCTTT
once	TRBD2	TRBV4-3	TRBJ2-7	CASSQATSGIGEQYF	TGCGCCAGCAGCCAAGCAACTAGCGGGATTGGCGAGCAGTACTTC
NA	NA	TRBV7-2	TRBJ1-2	CASSLLDRNYGYTF	TGTGCCAGCAGCCTCCTAGACAGAAACTATGGCTACACCTTC
NA	NA	TRBV7-9	TRBJ2-3	CATGRTTDTQYF	TGTGCCACCGGGCGTACGACAGATACGCAGTATTTT
NA	NA	TRBV6-5	TRBJ1-1	CASSYVVNTEAFF	TGTGCCAGCAGTTACGTCGTGAACACTGAAGCTTTCTTT
NA	NA	TRBV5-4	TRBJ1-2	CASSLAGAGGYTF	TGTGCCAGCAGCTTGGCGGGAGCGGGAGGCTACACCTTC
NA	NA	TRBV29-1	TRBJ1-1	CSVENPRNQAFF	TGCAGCGTTGAAAACCCCAGGAACCAAGCTTTCTTT
NA	NA	TRBV7-2	TRBJ2-6	CASSPVFSGANVLTF	TGTGCCAGCAGCCCCGTCTTCTCTGGGGCCAACGTCCTGACTTTC
NA	NA	TRBV6-6	TRBJ1-5	CASSPPNQPQHF	TGTGCCAGCAGTCCACCTAATCAGCCCCAGCATTTT
few	NA	TRBV4-2	TRBJ2-3	CASSQDPGLAWDADTQYF	TGTGCCAGCAGCCAAGATCCGGGACTCGCATGGGATGCAGATACGCAGTATTTT
NA	NA	TRBV29-1	TRBJ1-2	CSVAVGGNYGYTF	TGCAGCGTTGCGGTTGGGGGTAACTATGGCTACACCTTC
NA	TRBD2	TRBV7-8	TRBJ2-1	CASSGTSGRSYNEQFF	TGTGCCAGCAGCGGCACTAGCGGACGCTCCTACAATGAGCAGTTCTTC
NA	TRBD1	TRBV6-5	TRBJ1-3	CASSRDRGPGNTIYF	TGTGCCAGCAGCCGGGACAGGGGGCCTGGAAACACCATATATTTT
NA	NA	TRBV20-1	TRBJ2-5	CSASPGETQYF	TGCAGTGCTAGCCCCGGAGAGACCCAGTACTTC
NA	NA	TRBV10-1	TRBJ2-1	CASSEVAWPGREQFF	TGCGCCAGCAGTGAGGTTGCGTGGCCGGGGAGGGAGCAGTTCTTC
NA	NA	TRBV6-1	TRBJ2-4	CASRTEGNIQYF	TGTGCCAGCAGGACAGAGGGGAACATTCAGTACTTC
few	NA	TRBV10-1	TRBJ1-3	CASSEKAVSGNTIYF	TGCGCCAGCAGTGAGAAGGCGGTCTCTGGAAACACCATATATTTT
NA	NA	TRBV21-1	TRBJ1-1	CASLQGAPEAFF	TGTGCCAGCTTACAGGGGGCGCCTGAAGCTTTCTTT
NA	NA	TRBV5-4	TRBJ1-1	CASSSTRDTEAFF	TGTGCCAGCAGCTCAACCCGGGACACTGAAGCTTTCTTT
NA	NA	TRBV5-1	TRBJ2-3	CASRDQYDTQYF	TGCGCCAGCCGGGACCAATATGATACGCAGTATTTT
NA	TRBD2	TRBV19	TRBJ2-4	CASSNQGEGHKNIQYF	TGTGCCAGTAGTAATCAAGGGGAGGGGCACAAAAACATTCAGTACTTC
once	NA	TRBV30	TRBJ1-4	CAWSVEGEKLFF	TGTGCCTGGAGTGTAGAGGGTGAAAAACTGTTTTTT
NA	NA	TRBV5-6	TRBJ2-7	CASSSAGGRGQYF	TGTGCCAGCAGCTCGGCCGGCGGCAGGGGCCAGTACTTC
once	NA	TRBV5-1	TRBJ2-3	CASSWGQASTDTQYF	TGCGCCAGCAGCTGGGGACAAGCTAGCACAGATACGCAGTATTTT
once	TRBD1	TRBV28	TRBJ2-5	CASSPGQGRGETQYF	TGTGCCAGCAGTCCGGGACAGGGTAGGGGAGAGACCCAGTACTTC
NA	TRBD2	TRBV6-5	TRBJ2-1	CASRPLTSGKAEQFF	TGTGCCAGCAGACCCCTCACTAGCGGGAAGGCTGAGCAGTTCTTC
NA	TRBD1	TRBV6-5	TRBJ1-2	CASNSRGRGYTF	TGTGCCAGCAATTCCAGGGGGCGCGGCTACACCTTC
NA	TRBD2	TRBV30	TRBJ2-1	CAWTGLAGREQFF	TGTGCCTGGACCGGACTAGCCGGTCGTGAGCAGTTCTTC
NA	TRBD2	TRBV27	TRBJ2-5	CASSSGGGLGTQYF	TGTGCCAGCAGTTCGGGGGGTGGGTTGGGGACCCAGTACTTC